The 15 T cell receptor beta chains given below trace back to one sample, sequenced in a study of T-cell reconstitution after alpha-beta-depleted transplantation in children. As it was prepared, the TCRbeta library received unique molecular identifiers. From the PCR reads, TCRdb called clonotypes with MiXCR, one entry per CDR3 protein. Among around 370,000 distinct CDR3 sequences, around a tenth were seen once, and the ten largest hold 2.4%. Specimen: PBMCs from the stem cell graft donor, collected from the stem cell graft. These receptors were obtained from a human donor who donated a stem cell graft to a child with acute lymphoblastic leukemia.

This clonotype came up many times. The CDR3 nucleotides are TGTGCCAGCAGCCCCCGGACCCGCGAAACCCAGTACTTC. This encodes CASSPRTRETQYF. The genes are TRBV7-2 and TRBJ2-5; unclear D gene. Per the germline V gene, CDR1 is SGHTA and CDR2 is FQGNSA. Trimming stripped 5 bases from V and 8 bases from J, with 15 bases between. The CDR3 covers 13 residues.

There are many counts of this clonotype. The chain is built from TRBV27 and TRBJ2-2, with D perhaps being TRBD1 or TRBD2 (5 bases each). CDR1 is MNHEY and CDR2 is SMNVEV in the germline V gene (reference sequence). Trimming pared 5 bases from V and 7 bases from J, leaving 14 bases between. The CDR3 contains 14 residues. CDR3 DNA sequence: TGTGCCAGCAGTCCGTTCGGGGCGGGCGGGGAGCTGTTTTTT. Translated: CASSPFGAGGELFF.

This clonotype was seen at least ten times. This chain connects TRBV5-6 to TRBJ1-3, with 8 bases fitting TRBD1. V dropped 3 bases and J dropped 4; count of bases not matched to a gene: 6. CDR1 is SGHDT, CDR2 YYEEEE, per germline. The CDR3 is made up of 15 amino acids. The CDR3 loop is CASSSLRTGGNTIYF. The CDR3 coding sequence is TGTGCCAGCAGCTCCCTACGGACAGGGGGAAACACCATATATTTT.

This clonotype has a handful of counts. The chain couples TRBV12-3 or TRBV12-4 to TRBJ2-7; 7 nucleotides align to TRBD2. This CDR3 contains 16 residues. V gave up 3 bases and J gave up 0 bases; unmatched junction bases: 8. CDR3 sequence reads: CASSLSGLPNSYEQYF. CDR3 nucleotide sequence: TGTGCCAGCAGTTTGTCGGGACTACCCAACTCCTACGAGCAGTACTTC.

In its sample, this clonotype was seen a few times. CDR3: CATSDSSDTDTQYF. DNA of the CDR3: TGTGCCACCAGTGATTCCAGCGACACAGATACGCAGTATTTT. V usage is TRBV24-1 and J usage is TRBJ2-3; D call uncertain. V was cut by 2 bases and J by 2 bases, with 7 bases left in between. Germline-derived CDR1 and CDR2 are KGHDR and SFDVKD. The length of the CDR3 is 14 residues.

This rearrangement joins TRBV7-9 to TRBJ2-5, with D perhaps matching TRBD2 (6 bases). The CDR3 covers 12 residues. Trimming cost V 8 bases and J 4 bases, with 11 bases left between them. Germline lookup yields CDR1 SEHNR and CDR2 FQNEAQ (reference sequence). CDR3 in amino acids: CASAGFSETQYF. The DNA of the CDR3 is TGTGCCAGCGCGGGGTTTTCAGAGACCCAGTACTTC.

This clonotype was recorded at least ten times. The V call is TRBV7-3, the J call TRBJ1-2; D gene uncertain. Germline V lookup: CDR1 SGHTA, CDR2 FQGTGA. The CDR3 has 15 residues. V was pared by 2 bases and J by 8 bases, with 18 bases between. The CDR3 loop reads CASSLLSGRGEGYTF. CDR3 in DNA: TGTGCCAGCAGCTTATTGAGCGGGCGCGGGGAGGGCTACACCTTC. Filled out from reference TRBV7-3 and TRBJ1-2, the complete variable domain reads GAGVSQTPSNKVTEKGKYVELRCDPISGHTALYWYRQSLGQGPEFLIYFQGTGAADDSGLPNDRFFAVRPEGSVSTLKIQRTERGDSAVYLCASSLLSGRGEGYTFGSGTRLTVV.

This clonotype has just a few counts. The DNA for the CDR3 is TGTGCCAGCAGCCAAGACCGGCGTCGGGACTACGAGCAGTACTTC. It is translated as CASSQDRRRDYEQYF. V is TRBV4-2 and J is TRBJ2-7, with a weak D call TRBD2 (5 bases). V was clipped by 0 bases and J by 3 bases, with 12 bases between them. CDR1 and CDR2 (germline): LGHNA, YNFKEQ. The CDR3 sequence is 15 residues long.

This sequence joins TRBV12-3 or TRBV12-4 and TRBJ1-3, with no clear D. V lost 7 bases to trimming and J lost 0 bases, with 7 bases between them. CDR3 length equals 13 residues. The chain's CDR3 is CASMAASGNTIYF. For the CDR3, the DNA is TGTGCCAGCATGGCGGCCTCTGGAAACACCATATATTTT.

This clonotype was counted only a few times. The chain uses TRBV7-8 and TRBJ2-2, with unresolved D. There are 15 residues in the CDR3. Trimming cost V 7 bases and J 3 bases, with 15 bases left between them. Germline CDR1 is SGHVS and CDR2 is FQNEAQ. CDR3 region: CASTKPGLYTGELFF. DNA of the CDR3: TGTGCCAGCACCAAGCCGGGCCTCTACACCGGGGAGCTGTTTTTT. The whole variable domain, remainder taken from reference TRBV7-8 and TRBJ2-2, is GAGVSQSPRYKVAKRGQDVALRCDPISGHVSLFWYQQALGQGPEFLTYFQNEAQLDKSGLPSDRFFAERPEGSVSTLKIQRTQQEDSAVYLCASTKPGLYTGELFFGEGSRLTVL.

This clonotype appeared many times. In nucleotides, the CDR3 is TGTGCCAGCGCGGGACTAGCGAGGTACAATGAGCAGTTCTTC. Amino acid sequence: CASAGLARYNEQFF. This chain joins TRBV7-9 and TRBJ2-1; the match to TRBD2 covers 10 bases. This CDR3 is 14 amino acids long. Germline lookup yields CDR1 SEHNR and CDR2 FQNEAQ (reference sequence). Trimming at V came to 8 bases and at J to 4 bases, leaving 5 bases not matched to a gene.

This clonotype was counted a few times. The chain employs TRBV20-1 and TRBJ1-5, with 7 bases lining up with TRBD1. Germline V lookup: CDR1 DFQATT, CDR2 SNEGSKA (reference sequence). V dropped 5 bases and J dropped 7; count of bases not matched to a gene: 11. This CDR3 comprises 14 residues. The CDR3 loop is CSAPPGGRRQPQHF. In DNA form, the CDR3 reads TGCAGTGCTCCCCCAGGGGGGCGAAGACAGCCCCAGCATTTT.

This clonotype was observed a few times. The chain joins TRBV5-6 to TRBJ2-7; D perhaps matches TRBD1 (5 bases). Germline V gives CDR1 SGHDT, CDR2 YYEEEE. This CDR3 is built from 15 residues. With 6 bases removed from V and 0 bases from J, the gap between germline ends came to 16 bases. Here the CDR3 reads CASNRFRDNSYEQYF. In nucleotides, the CDR3 is TGTGCCAGCAACCGCTTCAGGGATAACTCCTACGAGCAGTACTTC.

This clonotype was observed at least ten times. The chain uses TRBV6-4 and TRBJ1-1; D is unresolved. The CDR3 consists of 14 residues. V was cut by 5 bases and J by 1 base, with 11 bases left in between. Germline V CDR1 and CDR2: MRHNA, SNTAGT. DNA of the CDR3: TGTGCCAGCAGTAGCGAGGGAGGGAACACTGAAGCTTTCTTT. This encodes CASSSEGGNTEAFF.

J is TRBJ2-7 and V is TRBV28; 7 bases align to TRBD2. CDR1 and CDR2 (germline): MDHEN, SYDVKM. The CDR3 is made up of 13 amino acids. After removal of 2 bases from V and 3 bases from J, the junction contained 1 base not matched to a gene. CDR3 in amino acids: CASSLAGVYEQYF. DNA of the CDR3: TGTGCCAGCAGTTTAGCGGGGGTCTACGAGCAGTACTTC.